This entry is about one T cell receptor beta chain. The antigen it binds to is not known. One base away there is no much larger clone; base qualities are not given. Stable Graves' hyperthyroidism was defined as the absence of progression to ophthalmopathy over 18 months of follow-up. Hyperthyroidism patients were aged 18 to 65 years and newly diagnosed, with disease duration of less than 2 months. Any patient with an uncontrolled infection, another autoimmune disease, pregnancy or lactation was excluded. Diagnoses were based on clinical symptoms, serum thyroxine and TRAb, thyroid ultrasound and orbital computed tomography. PBMCs were separated from roughly 10 ml of fresh peripheral blood using Ficoll-Paque density gradient centrifugation. Total RNA was extracted with Trizol reagent, and quality was checked on an Agilent 2100 Bioanalyzer. The TCR beta CDR3 regions were amplified from the RNA transcripts. For the first round of RT-PCR on the TCR CDR3, the HTBI primer set was used together with the Qiagen OneStep RT-PCR kit. A second multiplex PCR round built the libraries, followed by size selection and purification. Libraries were sequenced paired-end with 100 bp reads on an Illumina HiSeq2000. Regarding the original processing steps: SOAPnuke was used to process the raw data, removing reads that contained adapters or uncalled bases, had a mean Phred below 15, or lacked an exact match to the constant primer or identifier. High-quality paired reads were merged using COPE v1.2.5, and each unique nucleotide sequence was defined as a clonotype. Clonotypes were aligned to IMGT TRBV, TRBD and TRBJ reference segments using MiTCR v1.1. The analysis was restricted to V-J combinations with a frequency above 0.0001, which together covered roughly 99% of the repertoires. A TCS score was defined as the ratio between F50 (clonal expansion) and ExV (chaos), using BLOSUM62-based TCRdist between CDR3 peptides within each V-J. Welch's t-statistics and random forest reduced several hundred V-J features to some 14, which were used in a naive Bayes classifier (R e1071). TCRdb passed the public sequencing reads through fastp at Q25 and MiXCR, retaining productive beta sequences. Entries are consolidated by CDR3 protein sequence, retaining the most common genes and DNA. The V and J calls, along with clone size, are taken from TCRdb and not from the paper's own processing. The sample table lists a few hundred thousand distinct CDR3 sequences, over 20% of them with a count of one. The ten largest clonotypes hold around 48% of the sample.

The sample belongs to a study of T cells in Graves' hyperthyroidism and ophthalmopathy (dated by TCRdb to between 2017 and 2020). Looking at the study overall: Peripheral blood was collected at initial diagnosis, before any treatment. TCR V-J signatures able to tell the groups apart were searched for in a discovery cohort of approximately 95 patients, of whom about 40 had Graves' ophthalmopathy and 57 had stable Graves' hyperthyroidism. Prospective prediction of ophthalmopathy was tested in an independent validation cohort of 18 to 20 hyperthyroidism patients and 17 patients who later progressed to ophthalmopathy. The roughly 99 discovery patients were divided at random into training and test sets in a 7:3 ratio. The study also compared thyroid tissue and blood T-cell repertoires from more than 5 Graves' hyperthyroidism patients. After sampling, hyperthyroidism patients received methimazole starting at 30 mg daily, and ophthalmopathy patients received high-dose intravenous methylprednisolone. The paper describes TCR Vbeta CDR3 sequencing of around 130 peripheral blood samples, made up of fewer than 50 ophthalmopathy patients, approximately 76 hyperthyroidism patients and roughly 17 progressor patients.

Summary of the overall study and its limitations: Ophthalmopathy was separated from stable hyperthyroidism by a 13 V-J signature model, with just over 85% sensitivity and 81% to 82% specificity obtained in cross-validation and 80%/75% obtained in testing. Most expanded thyroid clonotypes (frequency above 0.001) were also detected in blood, suggesting blood repertoires may reflect thyroid immune responses. In validation, the model predicted progression to ophthalmopathy with over 60% sensitivity and 72% to 85% specificity, a median of approximately 6.7 months before onset. No statistical method was used to fix the sample size in advance, and group allocation was not hidden from the investigators.

Measured from the cysteine to the phenylalanine, the CDR3 is 14 residues long. Only the CDR3 portion is preserved as DNA: 42 bases, with reading frame beginning at the first base. V drops 6 bases and J drops 7 bases, leaving 15 bases in between. CDR1 and CDR2, per the germline V gene, are SNHLY and FYNNEI. The V gene is TRBV2 and the J gene is TRBJ2-2, and TRBD2 may be the D gene, going by 5 matching bases. The sequenced sample consisted of blood. The TCR comes from a woman aged 45-65 years with Graves' hyperthyroidism. The base sequence is TGTGCCAGCAGGGGCCGGGGAGTGGGCGGGGAGCTGTTTTTT. Protein translation: CASRGRGVGGELFF.